The 31 T cell receptor beta chains below come from one sample, sequenced in a study of beta chain features in type 1 diabetes. The study reverse transcribed the entire isolated RNA, so it sequenced expressed TCRB transcripts. Some clones are missing from TCRdb's copy, which holds only in-frame ones; the method was immunoSEQ multiplex PCR. This table has over 40,000 clones, under 65% appearing once. The sequencing sample was made of Tregs from blood. The source is a woman aged 18 to 35 in good health.

The chain recombines TRBV18 with TRBJ2-7; D is possibly TRBD2 (6 bases). With 2 bases removed from V and 7 bases from J, the gap between germline ends came to 6 bases. CDR1 KGHSH and CDR2 LQKENI come from the germline V gene. CDR3 size: 11 residues. The CDR3 region is CASSPGGEQYF. CDR3 nucleotides: TGTGCCAGCTCACCAGGGGGGGAGCAGTACTTC.

This clone has a handful of counts. V usage is TRBV30 and J usage is TRBJ2-3; 9 bases line up with TRBD2. V trimming: 0 bases; J trimming: 5 bases; junction bases outside the gene matches: 3. Germline V lookup: CDR1 GTSNPN, CDR2 SVGIG (reference sequence). This CDR3 contains 14 residues. The CDR3: CAWSVKAGGDTQYF. DNA for the CDR3: TGTGCCTGGAGTGTAAAAGCGGGAGGAGATACGCAGTATTTT.

The chain has TRBV28 and TRBJ2-5, with TRBD1 identical over 10 bases. CDR3 length: 16 residues. The V gene's germline CDR1 is MDHEN and CDR2 SYDVKM. V lost 6 bases to trimming and J lost 4 bases; unmatched junction nucleotides: 11. CDR3 DNA: TGTGCCAGCAGCAAGAGACAGGGGGCAGGAGGAGAGACCCAGTACTTC. It is translated as CASSKRQGAGGETQYF.

The chain combines TRBV28 with TRBJ1-2, with 8 bases that match TRBD1. V was pared by 6 bases and J by 10 bases, with 4 bases of the junction left unmatched. CDR1 and CDR2 from the germline V gene are MDHEN and SYDVKM. This CDR3 has 11 residues. CDR3 region: CASSRQGFYTF. In nucleotides, the CDR3 is TGTGCCAGCAGCAGACAGGGGTTCTACACCTTC.

There are a few counts of this clone. The chain is built from TRBV5-6 and TRBJ1-1, with 7 bases that match TRBD1. This CDR3 is built from 14 residues. Trimming took 6 bases from V and 1 from J; bases not matched to a gene: 6. The germline V gene encodes CDR1 SGHDT and CDR2 YYEEEE. The CDR3 DNA reads TGTGCCAGCACACCGGACAGGAGGAACACTGAAGCTTTCTTT. Protein: CASTPDRRNTEAFF. The full variable domain, its missing parts supplied by reference TRBV5-6 and TRBJ1-1, is DAGVTQSPTHLIKTRGQQVTLRCSPKSGHDTVSWYQQALGQGPQFIFQYYEEEERQRGNFPDRFSGHQFPNYSSELNVNALLLGDSALYLCASTPDRRNTEAFFGQGTRLTVV.

This clone was seen only a few times. The chain couples TRBV6-6 to TRBJ1-2; 7 bases map to TRBD1. This CDR3 is built from 13 residues. J was trimmed by 8 bases and V by 6 bases; bases with no gene match: 9. Per the germline V gene, CDR1 is MNHNY and CDR2 is SVGAGI (reference sequence). CDR3 nucleotide sequence: TGTGCCAGCAGCCCCAACCTGGACAGGGGCTACACCTTC. Its protein product is CASSPNLDRGYTF.

The sample holds a few counts of this clone. V gene TRBV19 combines with J gene TRBJ2-2; D possibly corresponds to TRBD1 (6 bases). The germline CDR1 and CDR2 sequences are LNHDA and SQIVND (reference sequence). The CDR3 length is 16 residues. The V end lost 4 bases, the J end lost 0 bases, and 12 bases lay between the germline ends. CDR3 DNA sequence: TGTGCCAGTAGTAGAACGGGACAAACGAACACCGGGGAGCTGTTTTTT. It specifies CASSRTGQTNTGELFF.

In DNA, the CDR3 is TGTGCCAGCAGTTCCGGACAGGGGTCAGGAAACACCATATATTTT. Protein: CASSSGQGSGNTIYF. The rearrangement uses TRBV6-6 and TRBJ1-3; the match to TRBD1 covers 9 bases. This CDR3 region has 15 residues. After removal of 4 bases from V and 4 bases from J, the junction contained 5 bases not matched to a gene. The germline CDR1 and CDR2 sequences are MNHNY and SVGAGI (reference sequence).

This chain joins TRBV7-3 and TRBJ2-3; 7 positions agree with TRBD1. The CDR3 length is 16 residues. J was trimmed by 0 bases and V by 4 bases; bases with no gene match: 7. Germline lookup yields CDR1 SGHTA and CDR2 FQGTGA. The CDR3 protein is CASSSGTVRSTDTQYF. As DNA, the CDR3 is TGTGCCAGCAGCTCCGGGACAGTCCGGAGCACAGATACGCAGTATTTT.

This clone was counted once. The V gene is TRBV5-4, the J gene TRBJ2-1; 10 nucleotides match TRBD2. Per the germline V gene, CDR1 is SGHNT and CDR2 is YYREEE (reference sequence). CDR3 length equals 16 residues. The V segment lost 4 bases and the J segment 4 bases; nucleotides outside the gene matches: 8. In nucleotides, the CDR3 is TGTGCCAGCAGCCGTGGACTAGCGGAACCATACAATGAGCAGTTCTTC. Translation gives CASSRGLAEPYNEQFF.

In DNA form, the CDR3 reads TGTGCCAGCAGTGCCGGGAGGTACACAGATACGCAGTATTTT. Protein product: CASSAGRYTDTQYF. The chain employs TRBV6-1 and TRBJ2-3; 7 bases map to TRBD2. The CDR3 contains 14 residues. The ends lost 4 bases at V and 2 bases at J; junction bases unmatched: 3. Germline CDR1 MNHNS, CDR2 SASEGT.

The CDR3 spells CASSPGKTGLAAQETQYF. The CDR3 DNA follows: TGTGCCAGCTCACCCGGGAAAACGGGACTAGCAGCACAAGAGACCCAGTACTTC. This chain joins TRBV18 and TRBJ2-5; 9 bases are a match to TRBD2. Germline V gene data show CDR1 as KGHSH and CDR2 as LQKENI. V shed 3 bases and J 2 bases; nucleotides not matched to a gene: 13. The CDR3 loop spans 18 amino acids.

The V call is TRBV11-2, the J call TRBJ1-3; D gene unclear. Germline lookup yields CDR1 SGHAT and CDR2 FQNNGV. The CDR3 spans 15 residues. V dropped 7 bases and J dropped 0 bases, with 13 bases sitting between them. The CDR3 sequence is CASTGGQSSGNTIYF. CDR3 nucleotides: TGTGCCAGCACTGGCGGGCAAAGCTCTGGAAACACCATATATTTT.

This clone was picked up a small number of times. This rearrangement joins TRBV29-1 to TRBJ2-3, with D perhaps TRBD2 (6 bases). The CDR3 sequence is 14 residues long. CDR1 is SQVTM, CDR2 ANQGSEA, per germline. The ends were cut back, 7 bases at V and 7 bases at J, with 21 bases in the middle. The CDR3, as DNA: TGCAGCGAGAGCCGAACTAGCATTCAACATACGCAGTATTTT. Amino acids: CSESRTSIQHTQYF.

The chain links TRBV5-4 to TRBJ2-7, with TRBD2 matching over 11 bases. Germline V gives CDR1 SGHNT, CDR2 YYREEE (reference sequence). The CDR3 runs 17 residues. Unmatched junction bases numbered 5, after V lost 0 bases and J lost 0 bases. The CDR3 nucleotides are TGTGCCAGCAGCTTGGGCCCGGGACTAGCGGACTCCTACGAGCAGTACTTC. Protein: CASSLGPGLADSYEQYF.

In its sample, this clone was seen a few times. This rearrangement joins TRBV28 to TRBJ2-7, with 7 bases matching TRBD2. The CDR3 contains 14 residues. CDR1 is MDHEN and CDR2 is SYDVKM in the germline V gene. The V segment lost 6 bases and the J segment 3 bases; nucleotides outside the gene matches: 8. The CDR3 DNA follows: TGTGCCAGCAGACGTCCGGGACTAATCTACGAGCAGTACTTC. Its translation: CASRRPGLIYEQYF.

This clone was counted a few times. This chain connects TRBV28 to TRBJ2-1; 11 nucleotides line up with TRBD1. The length of the CDR3 is 15 residues. Germline CDR1 reads MDHEN; CDR2 reads SYDVKM. Trimming cost V 4 bases and J 2 bases; bases outside gene matches: 1. The CDR3 reads CASSSGQGAYNEQFF. DNA of the CDR3: TGTGCCAGCAGTTCGGGACAGGGGGCCTACAATGAGCAGTTCTTC.

This clone was seen a few times. CDR3 amino acids: CASSSRLGSGIWPGELFF. The CDR3 DNA sequence: TGTGCCAGTAGTTCCCGGTTAGGGAGTGGGATATGGCCCGGGGAGCTGTTTTTT. J is TRBJ2-2 and V is TRBV19; D may be TRBD2 (5 bases). Germline V gives CDR1 LNHDA, CDR2 SQIVND (reference sequence). The CDR3 sequence is 18 residues long. Trimming cost V 5 bases and J 6 bases, with 25 bases left between them.

J is TRBJ2-1 and V is TRBV7-9, with TRBD2 matching 11 bases. V gave up 1 base and J gave up 7 bases; unmatched junction bases: 3. The CDR3 is 15 residues long. Germline V CDR1 and CDR2: SEHNR, FQNEAQ (reference sequence). This CDR3 is CASSLDTSGSNEQFF. CDR3 nucleotides: TGTGCCAGCAGCTTAGATACTAGCGGGAGTAATGAGCAGTTCTTC.

The chain links TRBV29-1 to TRBJ2-1; 13 bases agree with TRBD2. This CDR3 contains 14 residues. CDR1 is SQVTM and CDR2 is ANQGSEA in the germline V gene. The V and J ends lost 7 bases and 6 bases, in that order; junction bases with no gene match: 6. Written as DNA, the CDR3 is TGCAGCGCCACGGGACTAGCGGGGAGCAATGAGCAGTTCTTC. It encodes CSATGLAGSNEQFF.

This clone was seen only a few times. This chain links TRBV6-5 with TRBJ2-7, with a weak D call TRBD1 (7 bases). V was shortened by 10 bases and J by 3 bases, with 10 bases between the two germline ends. Germline V CDR1 and CDR2: MNHEY, SVGAGI. This CDR3 is 11 amino acids long. The CDR3 loop is CATQGGYEQYF. Written as DNA, the CDR3 is TGTGCCACCCAGGGGGGCTACGAGCAGTACTTC.

This chain links TRBV5-1 with TRBJ2-5; 8 nucleotides line up with TRBD1. Germline CDR1 SGHRS, CDR2 YFSETQ. The ends lost 6 bases at V and 4 bases at J; junction bases unmatched: 17. The CDR3 loop spans 17 amino acids. The CDR3: CASNPFGQGITGETQYF. CDR3 bases: TGCGCCAGCAACCCATTTGGACAGGGAATTACAGGAGAGACCCAGTACTTC.

CDR3 DNA: TGTGCCAGCAGCCAGACCCCGGGGGAGACCCAGTACTTC. Protein product: CASSQTPGETQYF. The chain recombines TRBV7-3 with TRBJ2-5; D may be TRBD2 (5 bases). Germline V gene lookup returns CDR1 SGHTA and CDR2 FQGTGA. V was clipped by 5 bases and J by 5 bases, with 12 bases between them. This CDR3 region has 13 residues.

This chain connects TRBV28 to TRBJ1-5; 7 bases line up with TRBD1. After removal of 6 bases from V and 0 bases from J, the junction contained 26 bases not matched to a gene. This CDR3 is 22 amino acids long. In germline, CDR1 is MDHEN, CDR2 SYDVKM. In DNA, the CDR3 is TGTGCCAGCAGCCCCCCCGGGCTCGTGATACAGGGGCCCGCAGATAGCAATCAGCCCCAGCATTTT. Translation: CASSPPGLVIQGPADSNQPQHF.

This clone was seen a handful of times. In DNA, the CDR3 is TGTGCCAGCACGGTGGAGACCGGGGAGCTGTTTTTT. Residues: CASTVETGELFF. The chain uses TRBV2 and TRBJ2-2, with unresolved D. V was clipped by 7 bases and J by 5 bases, with 8 bases between them. The CDR3 has 12 residues. Looked up from germline, CDR1 is SNHLY and CDR2 is FYNNEI.

CDR3 nucleotide sequence: TGCGCCAGCAGCTTGGTTGGGGGCATCGATGGCTACACCTTC. Amino acids: CASSLVGGIDGYTF. The rearrangement uses TRBV5-1 and TRBJ1-2; a weak D match, TRBD1 (6 bases). This CDR3 region has 14 residues. V was pared by 0 bases and J by 6 bases, with 12 bases between. Per the germline V gene, CDR1 is SGHRS and CDR2 is YFSETQ.

This chain uses TRBV10-3 with TRBJ2-1; maybe TRBD2 (6 bases). The germline CDR1 and CDR2 sequences are ENHRY and SYGVKD. The CDR3 has 13 amino acids. The ends were cut back, 6 bases at V and 6 bases at J, with 12 bases in the middle. DNA of the CDR3: TGTGCCATCAGGGGACTGGTAGGCAATGAGCAGTTCTTC. It is translated as CAIRGLVGNEQFF.

On this clone itself: Germline and junction disagree at one end, which may indicate a read error. The rearrangement uses TRBV30 and TRBJ2-7; TRBD1 matches at 7 bases. The V gene's germline CDR1 is GTSNPN and CDR2 SVGIG (reference sequence). The length of the CDR3 is 12 residues. This chain's CDR3 is CAWSGTGTVKSF. The CDR3 DNA follows: TGTGCCTGGAGTGGGACCGGGACAGTAAAATCCTTC.

This clone was seen only a few times. This chain links TRBV6-5 with TRBJ2-1; 7 bases align to TRBD2. Germline assignment: CDR1 MNHEY and CDR2 SVGAGI. The length of the CDR3 is 15 residues. V lost 7 bases and J lost 0; bases outside the gene matches: 6. The CDR3 region has the DNA TGTGCCAGCACCCTAAGCGGGATCTCCTACAATGAGCAGTTCTTC. This gives the protein CASTLSGISYNEQFF.

The chain's CDR3 is CASSVRLAGVAYNEQFF. Here the CDR3 DNA reads TGTGCCAGCAGCGTCCGACTAGCGGGAGTAGCCTACAATGAGCAGTTCTTC. The chain links TRBV5-6 to TRBJ2-1, with 12 positions matching TRBD2. The CDR3 is 17 residues long. Losses at the gene ends were 4 bases for V and 2 bases for J; bases not matched to a gene: 7. Germline V CDR1 and CDR2: SGHDT, YYEEEE.

The J gene is TRBJ2-1, the V gene TRBV28, with 8 bases fitting TRBD1. The V gene's germline CDR1 is MDHEN and CDR2 SYDVKM. The CDR3 extends over 11 amino acids. The CDR3 nucleotides are TGTGGGACAGGGCCTAGGTATGAGCAGTTCTTC. Translated, it gives CGTGPRYEQFF.